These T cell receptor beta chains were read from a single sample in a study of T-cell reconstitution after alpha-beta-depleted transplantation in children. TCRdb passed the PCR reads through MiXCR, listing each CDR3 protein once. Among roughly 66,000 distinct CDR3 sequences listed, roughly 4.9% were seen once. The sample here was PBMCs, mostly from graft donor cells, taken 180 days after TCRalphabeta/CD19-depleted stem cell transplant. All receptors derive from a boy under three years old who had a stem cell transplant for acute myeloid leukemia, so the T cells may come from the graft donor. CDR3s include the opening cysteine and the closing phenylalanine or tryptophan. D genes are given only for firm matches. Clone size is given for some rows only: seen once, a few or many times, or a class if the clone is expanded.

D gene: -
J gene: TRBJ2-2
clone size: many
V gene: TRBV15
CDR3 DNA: TGTGCCACCAGCAGCGCGTCGGGGGGCGCGAACACCGGGGAGCTGTTTTTT
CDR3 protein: CATSSASGGANTGELFF

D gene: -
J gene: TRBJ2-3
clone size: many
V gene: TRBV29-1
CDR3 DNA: TGCAGCGTTGAAGGGCTAGGAGGTTGGGCAGATACGCAGTATTTT
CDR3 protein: CSVEGLGGWADTQYF

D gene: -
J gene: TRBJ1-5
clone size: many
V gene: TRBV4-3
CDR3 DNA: TGCGCCAGCAGCCAAGGCGGGGAAAAAGGTCAGCCCCAGCATTTT
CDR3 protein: CASSQGGEKGQPQHF

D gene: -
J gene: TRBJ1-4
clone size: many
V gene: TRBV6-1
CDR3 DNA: TGTGCCAGCAGTAAAGGGACGTTTGCAACTAATGAAAAACTGTTTTTT
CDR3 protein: CASSKGTFATNEKLFF

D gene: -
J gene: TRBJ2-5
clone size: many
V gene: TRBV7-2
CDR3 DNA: TGTGCCAGCACCTCCCCCTTCGACAGGGAGGGGACCCAGTACTTC
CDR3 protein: CASTSPFDREGTQYF

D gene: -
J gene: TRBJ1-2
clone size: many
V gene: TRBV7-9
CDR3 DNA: TGTGCCAGCAGCTCCTGGACGGCGAACTATGGCTACACCTTC
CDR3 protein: CASSSWTANYGYTF

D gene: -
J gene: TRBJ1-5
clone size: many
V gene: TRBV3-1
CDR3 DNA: TGTGCCAGCAGCCAAGATGGTAAAGGGGGAGACGATCAGCCCCAGCATTTT
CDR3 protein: CASSQDGKGGDDQPQHF

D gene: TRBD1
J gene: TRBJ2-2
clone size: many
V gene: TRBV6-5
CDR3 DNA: TGTGCCAGTAGTCACAGGGGGCAAACCGGGGAGCTGTTTTTT
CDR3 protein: CASSHRGQTGELFF

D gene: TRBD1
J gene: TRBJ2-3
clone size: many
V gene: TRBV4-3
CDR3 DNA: TGCGCCAGCTCTTCAGGGGGCTGGAGAGATACGCAGTATTTT
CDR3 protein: CASSSGGWRDTQYF

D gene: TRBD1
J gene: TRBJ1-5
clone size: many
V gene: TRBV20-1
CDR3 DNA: TGCAGTGCTAGAGTACCCGGGACAGGGCCTCAGCCCCAGCATTTT
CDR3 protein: CSARVPGTGPQPQHF

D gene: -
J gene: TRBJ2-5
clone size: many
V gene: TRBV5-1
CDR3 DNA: TGCGCCAGCAGCTCCAAAAGGGCAGGGCAGGAGACCCAGTACTTC
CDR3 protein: CASSSKRAGQETQYF

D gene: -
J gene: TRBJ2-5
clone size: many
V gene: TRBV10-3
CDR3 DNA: TGTGCCATCAGTGAGTCGACGCCGGGGGTGGAGACCCAGTACTTC
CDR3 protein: CAISESTPGVETQYF

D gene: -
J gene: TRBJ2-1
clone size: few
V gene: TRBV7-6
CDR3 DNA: TGTGCCAGCAGCTCCGATGGGGCAGGTGAGCAGTTCTTC
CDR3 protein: CASSSDGAGEQFF

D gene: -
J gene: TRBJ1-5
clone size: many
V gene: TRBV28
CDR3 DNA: TGTGCCAGCAGGCTTGCTGGGGATAGCAATCAGCCCCAGCATTTT
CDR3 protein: CASRLAGDSNQPQHF

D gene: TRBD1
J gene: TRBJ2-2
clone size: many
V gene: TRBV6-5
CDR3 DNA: TGTGCCAGCAGCCCCAGGGACAGGGGAAACGGGGAGCTGTTTTTT
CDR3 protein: CASSPRDRGNGELFF

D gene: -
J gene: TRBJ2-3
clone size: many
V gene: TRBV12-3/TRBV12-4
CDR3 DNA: TGTGCCAGCACCATACTAGCAGATACGCAGTATTTT
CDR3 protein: CASTILADTQYF

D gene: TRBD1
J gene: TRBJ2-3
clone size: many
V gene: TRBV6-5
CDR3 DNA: TGTGCCAGCAGTTACTCGACAGGGACGCAGTATTTT
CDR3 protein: CASSYSTGTQYF

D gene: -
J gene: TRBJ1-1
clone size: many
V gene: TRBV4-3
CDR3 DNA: TGCGCCAGCTCATCCGAAAATGGGTACACTGAAGCTTTCTTT
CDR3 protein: CASSSENGYTEAFF

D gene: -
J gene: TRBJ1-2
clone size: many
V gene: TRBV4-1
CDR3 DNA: TGCGCCAGCAGCCAGTTGATCACTTCAACACAAGGCTACACCTTC
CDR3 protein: CASSQLITSTQGYTF

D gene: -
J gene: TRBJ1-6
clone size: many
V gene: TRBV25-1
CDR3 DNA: TGTGCCAGCAGTGAATCCGGGGCATATAATTCACCCCTCCACTTT
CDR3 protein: CASSESGAYNSPLHF

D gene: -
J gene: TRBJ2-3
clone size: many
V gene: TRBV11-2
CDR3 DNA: TGTGCCAGCAGCTTAACGGGGAGCGGAGATACGCAGTATTTT
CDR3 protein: CASSLTGSGDTQYF

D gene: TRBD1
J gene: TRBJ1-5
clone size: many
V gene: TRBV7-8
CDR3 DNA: TGTGCCAGCAGCGCTCGGGACAGGGGATGGGGCAATCAGCCCCAGCATTTT
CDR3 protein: CASSARDRGWGNQPQHF

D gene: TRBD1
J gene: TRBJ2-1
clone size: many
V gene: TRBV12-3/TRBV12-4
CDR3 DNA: TGTGCCAGCAGTCCCCGGGACAGCCTATACAATGAGCAGTTCTTC
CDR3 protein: CASSPRDSLYNEQFF

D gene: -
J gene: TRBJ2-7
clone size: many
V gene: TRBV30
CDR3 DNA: TGTGCCTGGAGTGTAGGGTTTGGAGCGGAGCAGTACTTC
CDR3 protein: CAWSVGFGAEQYF

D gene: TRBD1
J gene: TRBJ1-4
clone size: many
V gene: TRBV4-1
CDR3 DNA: TGCGCCAGCAGCCAAGATAGGGGGCATCCTAATGAAAAACTGTTTTTT
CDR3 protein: CASSQDRGHPNEKLFF

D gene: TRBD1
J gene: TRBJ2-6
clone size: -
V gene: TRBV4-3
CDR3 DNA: TGCGCCAGCAGCCAAGCCTACAGGGGGTCTTATGGCTCTGGGGCCAACGTCCTGACTTTC
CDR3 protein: CASSQAYRGSYGSGANVLTF

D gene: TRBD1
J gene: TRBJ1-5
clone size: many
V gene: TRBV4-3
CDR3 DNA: TGCGCCAGCAGCCAAGAGGGGACAGGGATTCATCCCCAGCATTTT
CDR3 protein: CASSQEGTGIHPQHF

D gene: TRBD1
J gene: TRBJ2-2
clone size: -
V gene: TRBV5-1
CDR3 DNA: TGCGCCAGTTCTACAGGGGGCGCTTCCGGGGAGCTGTTTTTT
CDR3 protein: CASSTGGASGELFF

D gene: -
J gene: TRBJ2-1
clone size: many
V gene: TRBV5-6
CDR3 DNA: TGTGCCAGCAGCTTGGCCCTCCGGGAGCAGTTCTTC
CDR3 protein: CASSLALREQFF